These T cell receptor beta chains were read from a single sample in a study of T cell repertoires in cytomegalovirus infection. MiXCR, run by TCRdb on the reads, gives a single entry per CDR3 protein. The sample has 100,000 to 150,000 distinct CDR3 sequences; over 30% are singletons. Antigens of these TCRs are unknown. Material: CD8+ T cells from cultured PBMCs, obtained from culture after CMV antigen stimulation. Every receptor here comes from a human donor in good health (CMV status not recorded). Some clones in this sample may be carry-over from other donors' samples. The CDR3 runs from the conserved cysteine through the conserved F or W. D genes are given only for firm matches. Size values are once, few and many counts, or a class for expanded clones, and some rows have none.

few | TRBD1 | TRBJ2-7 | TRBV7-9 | CASSLGQGMYEQYF | TGTGCCAGCAGCTTAGGACAGGGCATGTACGAGCAGTACTTC
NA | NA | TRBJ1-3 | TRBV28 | CASSSPRGTPGNTIYF | TGTGCCAGCAGTTCCCCCCGCGGGACACCCGGAAACACCATATATTTT
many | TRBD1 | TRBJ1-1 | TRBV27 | CASRSQGAYTEAFF | TGTGCCAGCAGAAGCCAGGGGGCCTACACTGAAGCTTTCTTT
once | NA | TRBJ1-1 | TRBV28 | CASCQAQSNTEAFF | TGTGCCAGCTGCCAAGCCCAATCGAACACTGAAGCTTTCTTT
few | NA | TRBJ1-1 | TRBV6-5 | CASSYSITGSTEAFF | TGTGCCAGCAGTTACTCGATTACAGGATCCACTGAAGCTTTCTTT
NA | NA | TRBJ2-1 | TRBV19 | CASSIGGGAYNEQFF | TGTGCCAGTAGTATAGGCGGGGGCGCCTACAATGAGCAGTTCTTC
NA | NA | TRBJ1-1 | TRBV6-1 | CASSQQIVNTEAFF | TGTGCCAGCAGCCAACAGATAGTGAACACTGAAGCTTTCTTT
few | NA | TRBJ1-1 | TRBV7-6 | CASSLPSRGGLNTEAFF | TGTGCCAGCAGCTTACCTTCCCGCGGGGGGTTGAACACTGAAGCTTTCTTT
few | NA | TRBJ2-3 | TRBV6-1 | CASSEDRTDTQYF | TGTGCCAGCAGTGAAGATAGAACAGATACGCAGTATTTT
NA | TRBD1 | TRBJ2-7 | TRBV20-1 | CSAPTGTAVLGEQYF | TGCAGTGCCCCAACCGGGACAGCGGTACTCGGAGAGCAGTACTTC
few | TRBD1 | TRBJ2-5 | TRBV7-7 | CASSQNTGTEKETQYF | TGTGCTAGCAGTCAAAATACCGGGACAGAGAAAGAGACCCAGTACTTC
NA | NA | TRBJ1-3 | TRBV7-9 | CASSLVSIRPSGNTIYF | TGTGCCAGCAGCTTGGTTTCGATCCGGCCCTCTGGAAACACCATATATTTT
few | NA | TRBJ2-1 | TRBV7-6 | CASSLAGGPDEQFF | TGTGCCAGCAGCTTAGCGGGGGGGCCTGATGAGCAGTTCTTC
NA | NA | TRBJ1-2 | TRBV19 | CASRTGSRYTF | TGTGCCAGTAGAACAGGGAGTCGCTACACCTTC
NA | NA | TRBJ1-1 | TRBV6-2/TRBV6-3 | CASSPVAAGTEAFF | TGTGCCAGCAGTCCGGTCGCGGCGGGTACTGAAGCTTTCTTT
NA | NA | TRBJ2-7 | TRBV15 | CATSRDRYYEQYF | TGTGCCACCAGCAGGGACAGATACTACGAGCAGTACTTC
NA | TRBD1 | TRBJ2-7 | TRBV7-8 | CASSSYENRDRAYEQYF | TGTGCCAGCAGCTCATATGAGAACCGGGACAGGGCTTACGAGCAGTACTTC
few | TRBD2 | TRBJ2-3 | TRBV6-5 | CASSYLSSGGTEDTQYF | TGTGCCAGCAGTTATTTGTCCAGCGGGGGGACCGAAGATACGCAGTATTTT
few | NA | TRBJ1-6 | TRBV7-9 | CASEGAYNSPLHF | TGTGCCAGCGAGGGGGCCTATAATTCACCCCTCCACTTT
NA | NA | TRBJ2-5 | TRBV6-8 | CASSYQGPNYYQETQYF | TGTGCCAGCAGTTACCAAGGGCCAAATTACTACCAAGAGACCCAGTACTTC
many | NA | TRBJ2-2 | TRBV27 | CASSPDTGELFF | TGTGCCAGCAGTCCTGACACCGGGGAGCTGTTTTTT
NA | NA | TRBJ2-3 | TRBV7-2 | CASSLEVFGTDTQYF | TGTGCCAGCAGCTTAGAGGTGTTCGGCACAGATACGCAGTATTTT
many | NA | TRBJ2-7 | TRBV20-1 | CSARVGRGHEQYF | TGCAGTGCTAGAGTGGGGCGCGGGCACGAGCAGTACTTC
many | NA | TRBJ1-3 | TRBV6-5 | CASSYSRAGWGSGNTIYF | TGTGCCAGCAGTTACTCTCGGGCAGGTTGGGGCTCTGGAAACACCATATATTTT
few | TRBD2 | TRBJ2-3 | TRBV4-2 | CASSQDPSGGSTDTQYF | TGTGCCAGCAGCCAAGATCCTAGCGGGGGGAGCACAGATACGCAGTATTTT
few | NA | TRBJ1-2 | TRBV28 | CASSFLAGDDGYTF | TGTGCCAGCAGTTTCTTGGCTGGGGACGATGGCTACACCTTC
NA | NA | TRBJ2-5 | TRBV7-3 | CASSLNQGGETQYF | TGTGCCAGCAGCTTAAACCAGGGCGGGGAGACCCAGTACTTC
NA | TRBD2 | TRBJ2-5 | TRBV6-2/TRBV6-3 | CASRLAGQETQYF | TGTGCCAGCAGGCTAGCGGGGCAAGAGACCCAGTACTTC
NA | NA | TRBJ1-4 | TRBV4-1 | CASSQAANEKLFF | TGCGCCAGCAGCCAAGCGGCTAATGAAAAACTGTTTTTT